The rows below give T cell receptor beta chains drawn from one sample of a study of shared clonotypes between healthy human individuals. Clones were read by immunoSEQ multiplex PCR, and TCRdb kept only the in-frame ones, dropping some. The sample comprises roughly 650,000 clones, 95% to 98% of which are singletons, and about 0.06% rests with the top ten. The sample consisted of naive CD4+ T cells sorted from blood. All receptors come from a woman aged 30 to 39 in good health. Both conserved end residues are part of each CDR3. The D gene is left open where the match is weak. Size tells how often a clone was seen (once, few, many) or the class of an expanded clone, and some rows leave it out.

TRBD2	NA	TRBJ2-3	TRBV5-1	CASSVGTSGSTDTQYF	TGCGCCAGCAGCGTAGGGACTAGCGGGAGCACAGATACGCAGTATTTT
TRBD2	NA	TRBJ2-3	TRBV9	CASSVGWGSGKTDTQYF	TGTGCCAGCAGCGTAGGGTGGGGGAGCGGGAAAACGGATACGCAGTATTTT
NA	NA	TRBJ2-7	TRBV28	CASSPQIGHFQYF	TGTGCCAGCAGTCCCCAGATCGGACATTTTCAGTACTTC
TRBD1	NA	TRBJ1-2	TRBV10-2	CASSETGTANGYTF	TGCGCCAGCAGTGAGACCGGGACAGCGAATGGCTACACCTTC
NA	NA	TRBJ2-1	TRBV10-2	CASSESGRYNEQFF	TGCGCCAGCAGCGAGAGCGGGCGGTACAATGAGCAGTTCTTC
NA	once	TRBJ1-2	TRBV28	CASSTAASQGYTF	TGTGCCAGCAGTACAGCCGCGAGTCAGGGCTACACCTTC
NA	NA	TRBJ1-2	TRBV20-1	CSAGEYGYTF	TGCAGTGCTGGAGAATATGGCTACACCTTC
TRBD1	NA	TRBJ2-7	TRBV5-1	CASSFTARDRSYEQYF	TGCGCCAGCAGCTTTACCGCCCGGGACAGAAGTTACGAGCAGTACTTC
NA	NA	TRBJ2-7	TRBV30	CAWSVQASEQYF	TGTGCCTGGAGTGTACAGGCTTCCGAGCAGTACTTC
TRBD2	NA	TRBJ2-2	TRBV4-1	CASSRIGTSPTGELFF	TGCGCCAGCAGCCGTATCGGGACTAGCCCCACCGGGGAGCTGTTTTTT
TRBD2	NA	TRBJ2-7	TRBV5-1	CASSLAGASHEQYF	TGCGCCAGCAGCCTAGCGGGAGCGTCGCACGAGCAGTACTTC
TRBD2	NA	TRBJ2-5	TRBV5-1	CASSPGAGGGGETQYF	TGCGCCAGCAGCCCGGGTGCGGGAGGGGGCGGAGAGACCCAGTACTTC
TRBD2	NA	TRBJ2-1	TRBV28	CASSFNGRGISEQFF	TGTGCCAGCAGTTTCAACGGGAGGGGGATAAGTGAGCAGTTCTTC
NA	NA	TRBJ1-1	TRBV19	CASSPIQGLYTEAFF	TGTGCCAGTAGTCCCATACAGGGATTGTATACTGAAGCTTTCTTT
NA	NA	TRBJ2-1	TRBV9	CASSHRGSGSYNEQFF	TGTGCCAGCAGTCACAGGGGTAGCGGGTCCTACAATGAGCAGTTCTTC
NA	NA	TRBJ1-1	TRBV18	CASSPGAGETEAFF	TGTGCCAGCTCACCCGGAGCGGGCGAAACTGAAGCTTTCTTT
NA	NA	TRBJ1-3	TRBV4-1	CASSPVIKSGNTIYF	TGCGCCAGCAGCCCGGTGATTAAATCTGGAAACACCATATATTTT
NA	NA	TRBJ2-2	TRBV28	CASSPYRVSNTGELFF	TGTGCCAGCAGCCCCTACAGGGTTTCGAACACCGGGGAGCTGTTTTTT
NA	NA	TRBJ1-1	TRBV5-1	CASSLTTGANTEAFF	TGCGCCAGCAGCCTAACGACAGGAGCGAACACTGAAGCTTTCTTT
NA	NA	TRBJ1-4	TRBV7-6	CASSRARLAEKLFF	TGTGCCAGCAGCAGGGCCAGACTAGCTGAAAAACTGTTTTTT
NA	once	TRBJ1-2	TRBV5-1	CASSLAPEGDGYTF	TGCGCCAGCAGCTTGGCACCGGAGGGTGATGGCTACACCTTC
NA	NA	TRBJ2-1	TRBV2	CASSEAEYNEQFF	TGTGCCAGCAGTGAAGCGGAGTACAATGAGCAGTTCTTC
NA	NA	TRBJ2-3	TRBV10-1	CASSVGGPTDTQYF	TGCGCCAGCAGTGTCGGAGGCCCCACAGATACGCAGTATTTT
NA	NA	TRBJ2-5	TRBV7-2	CASSPYYQETQYF	TGTGCCAGCAGCCCCTACTACCAAGAGACCCAGTACTTC
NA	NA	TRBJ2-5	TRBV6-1	CASSEGVGLVETQYF	TGTGCCAGCAGTGAAGGGGTAGGGCTGGTTGAGACCCAGTACTTC
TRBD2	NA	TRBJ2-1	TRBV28	CASSKGSSGRNNEQFF	TGTGCCAGCAGTAAGGGGTCTAGCGGGAGGAACAATGAGCAGTTCTTC
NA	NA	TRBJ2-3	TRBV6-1	CASSEVGSSYTQYF	TGTGCCAGCAGTGAAGTGGGATCCAGTTATACGCAGTATTTT
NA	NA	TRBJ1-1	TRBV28	CASSLVNTEAFF	TGTGCCAGCAGCCTCGTGAACACTGAAGCTTTCTTT
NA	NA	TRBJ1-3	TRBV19	CASTRTAGNTIYF	TGTGCCAGTACCAGGACAGCTGGAAACACCATATATTTT
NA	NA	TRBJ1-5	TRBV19	CASKAAGQGGQPQHF	TGTGCCAGTAAAGCGGCGGGGCAGGGCGGCCAGCCCCAGCATTTT
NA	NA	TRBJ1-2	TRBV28	CASSETGPFKVGYTF	TGTGCCAGCAGTGAGACCGGGCCCTTTAAGGTGGGCTACACCTTC
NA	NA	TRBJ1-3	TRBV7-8	CASSLSRRATGNTIYF	TGTGCCAGCAGCTTAAGTAGGCGAGCTACTGGAAACACCATATATTTT
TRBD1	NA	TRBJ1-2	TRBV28	CASSAPGQGANYGYTF	TGTGCCAGCAGTGCTCCAGGACAGGGGGCGAACTATGGCTACACCTTC
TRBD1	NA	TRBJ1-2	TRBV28	CASSPDRVAYGYTF	TGTGCCAGCAGCCCGGACAGGGTGGCCTATGGCTACACCTTC
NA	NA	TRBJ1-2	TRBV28	CASSSGVGGYTF	TGTGCCAGCAGTTCGGGAGTTGGGGGCTACACCTTC
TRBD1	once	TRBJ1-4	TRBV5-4	CASSLGVGGRGTNEKLFF	TGTGCCAGCAGCCTGGGCGTTGGGGGCAGGGGGACTAATGAAAAACTGTTTTTT
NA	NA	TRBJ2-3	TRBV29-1	CSGGQTTDTQYF	TGCAGCGGCGGTCAGACCACAGATACGCAGTATTTT
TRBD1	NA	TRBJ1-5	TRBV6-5	CASSDTGGSQPQHF	TGTGCCAGCAGTGACACAGGGGGGAGTCAGCCCCAGCATTTT
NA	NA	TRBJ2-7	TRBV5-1	CASSLRGGPTYEQYF	TGCGCCAGCAGCCTCCGTGGGGGTCCCACCTACGAGCAGTACTTC
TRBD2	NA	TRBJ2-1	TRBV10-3	CAISDGLAGGGTYNEQFF	TGTGCCATCAGTGATGGACTAGCGGGAGGGGGCACCTACAATGAGCAGTTCTTC
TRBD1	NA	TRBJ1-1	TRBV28	CASSWGQVNTEAFF	TGTGCCAGCAGTTGGGGACAGGTAAACACTGAAGCTTTCTTT
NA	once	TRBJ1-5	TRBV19	CASSKDSYSNQPQHF	TGTGCCAGTAGTAAGGACAGTTATAGCAATCAGCCCCAGCATTTT
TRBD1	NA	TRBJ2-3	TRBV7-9	CASSSGTGTDTQYF	TGTGCCAGCAGTTCCGGGACAGGTACAGATACGCAGTATTTT
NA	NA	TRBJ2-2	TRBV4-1	CASSQVVGTTGELFF	TGCGCCAGCAGCCAAGTGGTAGGGACCACCGGGGAGCTGTTTTTT
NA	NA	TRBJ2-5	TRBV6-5	CASSYDRRQETQYF	TGTGCCAGCAGTTACGACAGGAGGCAAGAGACCCAGTACTTC
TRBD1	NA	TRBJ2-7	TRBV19	CASSKTGDITEQYF	TGTGCCAGTAGTAAGACAGGGGATATTACCGAGCAGTACTTC
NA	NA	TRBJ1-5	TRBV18	CASSSRQNNQPQHF	TGTGCCAGCTCATCCCGACAGAACAATCAGCCCCAGCATTTT
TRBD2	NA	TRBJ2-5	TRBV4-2	CASSPRLAGRVGETQYF	TGTGCCAGCAGCCCTCGACTAGCGGGGCGCGTGGGGGAGACCCAGTACTTC
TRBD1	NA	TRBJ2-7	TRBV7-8	CASSFGTAVPYEQYF	TGTGCCAGCAGCTTCGGGACAGCGGTCCCCTACGAGCAGTACTTC
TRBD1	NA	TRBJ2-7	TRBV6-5	CASSYQQGVGEQYF	TGTGCCAGCAGTTACCAACAGGGGGTGGGTGAGCAGTACTTC
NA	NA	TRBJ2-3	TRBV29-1	CSVSGASTDTQYF	TGCAGCGTCAGTGGAGCTAGCACAGATACGCAGTATTTT
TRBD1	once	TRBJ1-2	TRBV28	CASSKTGGYGYTF	TGTGCCAGCAGTAAGACAGGGGGCTATGGCTACACCTTC
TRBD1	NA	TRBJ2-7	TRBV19	CASSIAGGTKNRGDYEQYF	TGTGCCAGTAGTATAGCGGGCGGAACTAAAAACAGGGGAGATTACGAGCAGTACTTC
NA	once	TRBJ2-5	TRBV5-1	CASSLAGSGETQYF	TGCGCCAGCAGCTTGGCCGGTTCGGGAGAGACCCAGTACTTC